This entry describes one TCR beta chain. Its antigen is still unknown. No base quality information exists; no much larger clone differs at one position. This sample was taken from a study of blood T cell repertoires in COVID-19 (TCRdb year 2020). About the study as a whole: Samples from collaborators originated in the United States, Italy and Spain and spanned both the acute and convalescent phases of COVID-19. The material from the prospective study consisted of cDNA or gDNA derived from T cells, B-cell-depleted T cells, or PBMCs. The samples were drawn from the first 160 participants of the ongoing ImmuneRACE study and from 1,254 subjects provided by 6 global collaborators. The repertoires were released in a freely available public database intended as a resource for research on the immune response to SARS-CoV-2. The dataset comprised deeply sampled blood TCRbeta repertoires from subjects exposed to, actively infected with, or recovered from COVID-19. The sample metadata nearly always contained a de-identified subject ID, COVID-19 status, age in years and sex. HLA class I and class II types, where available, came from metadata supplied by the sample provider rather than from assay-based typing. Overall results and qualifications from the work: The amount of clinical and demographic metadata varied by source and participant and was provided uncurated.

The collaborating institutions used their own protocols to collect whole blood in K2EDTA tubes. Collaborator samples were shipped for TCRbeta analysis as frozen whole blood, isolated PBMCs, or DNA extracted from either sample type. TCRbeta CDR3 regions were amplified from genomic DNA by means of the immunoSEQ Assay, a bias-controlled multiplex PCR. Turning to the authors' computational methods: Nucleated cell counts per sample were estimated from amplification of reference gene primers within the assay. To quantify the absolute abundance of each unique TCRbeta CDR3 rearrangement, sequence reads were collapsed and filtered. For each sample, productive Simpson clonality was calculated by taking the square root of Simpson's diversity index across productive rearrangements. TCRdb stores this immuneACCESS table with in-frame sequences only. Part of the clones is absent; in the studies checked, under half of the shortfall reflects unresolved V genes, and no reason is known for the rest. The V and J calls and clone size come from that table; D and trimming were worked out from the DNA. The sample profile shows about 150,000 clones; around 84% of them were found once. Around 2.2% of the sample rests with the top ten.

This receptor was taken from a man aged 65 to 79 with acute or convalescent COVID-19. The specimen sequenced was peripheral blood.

The CDR3 reads CATIGRAPDRRPDTYEQYF. The nucleotide sequence reads as follows: TGTGCCACCATCGGGAGAGCTCCGGACCGCCGTCCCGATACCTACGAGCAGTACTTC. The V gene is TRBV28 and the J gene is TRBJ2-7; perhaps TRBD2 is the D gene, with 6 bases matching. V is reduced by 10 bases and J by 2 bases, leaving a spacing of 33 bases between them. The CDR3, from cysteine to phenylalanine, totals 19 residues. Only the CDR3 region is kept as DNA, spanning 57 bases read in frame from base 1. From a lookup of the germline V gene, CDR1 and CDR2 are MDHEN and SYDVKM.